This T cell receptor beta chain was identified in a study of tumor-infiltrating lymphocytes in primary liver carcinoma. Study-level information: The patient population consisted of men and women between 30 and 69 years of age. Each of the samples returned roughly 3.65 to 7.5 million productive TCRbeta reads (a yield similar across tissue types).

Germline V gene lookup returns CDR1 SQVTM and CDR2 ANQGSEA. The CDR3 is 16 amino acids. Study findings and constraints: A significantly higher top-250-clone fraction was recorded for tumors than for blood (p = 0.039). Paired tumor-adjacent and tumor-blood samples overlapped less than tumor region pairs did.

From 20-30 mg of unsorted bulk tissue, DNA and RNA were co-extracted together. Production of TCR beta cDNA used around 500 ng total RNA together with a constant-region primer. Library construction for TCR beta comprised three nested multiplex PCR rounds performed with slightly modified ARM-PCR. It was with TRBV1-TRBV30 forward primers and a C-beta reverse primer that the first two PCR rounds were run, at roughly 10 cycles each. MiXCR, applied by TCRdb to the multiplex PCR reads, yields one record per CDR3 protein. This repertoire shows about 120,000 distinct CDR3 sequences, around 70% found once; its top ten account for over 6.5%. A remark on this clonotype: No antigen is known for it. Compared with germline, one end of the junction differs, possibly owing to a read error.

The V call is TRBV29-1, the J call TRBJ2-3; 8 positions match TRBD1. The clonotype comes from a woman aged 55-75 years with primary liver carcinoma and hepatitis B virus infection. The material sequenced was tumor-adjacent normal liver tissue. The CDR3 DNA follows: TGCAGCGCTGAAGATATCGACAGGGGAGGACCAGATACTCAGTATTTT. This sequence encodes CSAEDIDRGGPDTQYF.